This T cell receptor (beta chain) comes out of a study of blood T cell repertoires in COVID-19. Turning to the study itself: The United States, Italy and Spain provided the acute and convalescent COVID-19 samples. PBMCs, B-cell-depleted T cells, or T cells provided the cDNA or gDNA that made up the material.

CDR1 and CDR2 (germline): DFQATT, SNEGSKA (reference sequence). The CDR3 is made up of 17 amino acids. J lost 3 bases, V lost 3 bases, and 13 bases had no gene match. Study processing details: Reference gene primer amplification gave estimated nucleated cell counts. Profiling relied on immunoSEQ multiplex PCR, and the TCRdb table lists in-frame clones only, not all of them. The DNA gave D and trimming, while V, J and clone size come from that table. The sample holds about 160,000 clones, over 75% seen once. The rearrangement uses TRBV20-1 and TRBJ2-7; TRBD2 aligns across 11 bases. The specimen sequenced was peripheral blood. The sequence derives from a man between 60 and 70 years old with active or convalescent COVID-19. CDR3: CSASGDSGRAWNYEQYF. For the CDR3, the DNA is TGCAGTGCTAGTGGTGATAGCGGGAGGGCGTGGAACTACGAGCAGTACTTC.